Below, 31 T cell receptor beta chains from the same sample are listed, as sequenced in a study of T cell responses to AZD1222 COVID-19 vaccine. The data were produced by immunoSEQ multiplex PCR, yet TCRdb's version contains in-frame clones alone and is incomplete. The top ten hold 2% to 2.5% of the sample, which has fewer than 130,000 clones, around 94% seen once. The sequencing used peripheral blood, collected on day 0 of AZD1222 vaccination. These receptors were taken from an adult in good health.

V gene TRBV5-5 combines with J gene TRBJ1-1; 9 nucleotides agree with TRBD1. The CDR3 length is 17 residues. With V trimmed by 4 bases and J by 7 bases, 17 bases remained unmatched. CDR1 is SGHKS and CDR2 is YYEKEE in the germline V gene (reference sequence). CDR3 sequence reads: CASSHTDGTGSYDEAFF. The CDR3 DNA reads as TGTGCCAGCAGCCATACTGACGGGACAGGGAGTTATGATGAAGCTTTCTTT.

CDR3 loop: CASSSVRDSSHEQFF. The CDR3 coding sequence is TGTGCCAGCAGCTCCGTCAGAGATAGCTCCCATGAGCAGTTCTTC. The V gene is TRBV11-1, the J gene TRBJ2-1, with D unclear. Between the trimmed V and J ends, which lost 4 bases and 8 bases, there was a span of 18 bases. The CDR3 loop spans 15 amino acids. The germline CDR1 and CDR2 sequences are SGHAT and FQDESV (reference sequence).

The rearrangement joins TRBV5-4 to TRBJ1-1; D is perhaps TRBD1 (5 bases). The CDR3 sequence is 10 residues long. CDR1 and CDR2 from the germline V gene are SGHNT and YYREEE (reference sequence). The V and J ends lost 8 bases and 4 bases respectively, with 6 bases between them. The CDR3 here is CASGTTEAFF. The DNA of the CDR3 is TGTGCCAGTGGGACCACTGAAGCTTTCTTT.

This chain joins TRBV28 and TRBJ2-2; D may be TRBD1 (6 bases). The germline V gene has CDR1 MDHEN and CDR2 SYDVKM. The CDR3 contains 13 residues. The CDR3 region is CATPQGSTGELFF. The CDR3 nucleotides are TGTGCTACCCCACAGGGTAGCACCGGGGAGCTGTTTTTT. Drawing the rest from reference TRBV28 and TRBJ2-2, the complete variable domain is DVKVTQSSRYLVKRTGEKVFLECVQDMDHENMFWYRQDPGLGLRLIYFSYDVKMKEKGDIPEGYSVSREKKERFSLILESASTNQTSMYLCATPQGSTGELFFGEGSRLTVL.

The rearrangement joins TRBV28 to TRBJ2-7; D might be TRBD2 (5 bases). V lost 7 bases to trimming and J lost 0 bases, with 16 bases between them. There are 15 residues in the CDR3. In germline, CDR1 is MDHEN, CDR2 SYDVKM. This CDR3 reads CASKRLLGSSYEQYF. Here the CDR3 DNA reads TGTGCCAGCAAGAGACTACTGGGAAGCTCCTACGAGCAGTACTTC.

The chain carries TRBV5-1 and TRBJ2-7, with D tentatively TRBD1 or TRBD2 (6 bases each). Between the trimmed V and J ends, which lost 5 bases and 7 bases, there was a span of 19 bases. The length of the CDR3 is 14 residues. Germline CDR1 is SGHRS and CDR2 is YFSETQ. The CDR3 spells CASRLAPLQGEQYF. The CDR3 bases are TGCGCCAGCAGACTAGCCCCCCTTCAGGGGGAGCAGTACTTC.

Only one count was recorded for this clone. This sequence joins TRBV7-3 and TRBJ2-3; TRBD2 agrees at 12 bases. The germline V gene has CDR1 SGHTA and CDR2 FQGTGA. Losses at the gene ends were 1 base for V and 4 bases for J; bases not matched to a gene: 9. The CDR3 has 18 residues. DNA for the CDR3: TGTGCCAGCAGCTTAAAGCGCCTAGCGGGGGGGTCCCCAGATACGCAGTATTTT. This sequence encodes CASSLKRLAGGSPDTQYF.

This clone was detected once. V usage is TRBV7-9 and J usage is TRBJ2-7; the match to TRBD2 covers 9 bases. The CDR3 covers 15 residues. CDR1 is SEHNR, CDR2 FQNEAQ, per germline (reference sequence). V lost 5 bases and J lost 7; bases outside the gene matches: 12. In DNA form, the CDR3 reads TGTGCCAGCAGCGCACGCGGGGGGGTACTGGATGAGCAGTACTTC. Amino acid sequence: CASSARGGVLDEQYF.

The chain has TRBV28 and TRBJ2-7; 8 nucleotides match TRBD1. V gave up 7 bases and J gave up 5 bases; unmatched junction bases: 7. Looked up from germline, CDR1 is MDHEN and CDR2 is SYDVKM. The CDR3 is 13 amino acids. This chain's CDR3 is CASKTGGRDEQYF. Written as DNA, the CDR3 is TGTGCCAGCAAAACAGGGGGTAGGGACGAGCAGTACTTC. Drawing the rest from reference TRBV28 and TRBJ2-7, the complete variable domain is DVKVTQSSRYLVKRTGEKVFLECVQDMDHENMFWYRQDPGLGLRLIYFSYDVKMKEKGDIPEGYSVSREKKERFSLILESASTNQTSMYLCASKTGGRDEQYFGPGTRLTVT.

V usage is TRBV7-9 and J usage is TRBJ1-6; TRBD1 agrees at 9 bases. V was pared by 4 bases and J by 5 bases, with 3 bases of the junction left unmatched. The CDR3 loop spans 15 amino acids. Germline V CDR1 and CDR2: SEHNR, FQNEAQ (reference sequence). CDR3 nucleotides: TGTGCCAGCAGCTCAGGACAGGGGAATAATTCACCCCTCCACTTT. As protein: CASSSGQGNNSPLHF.

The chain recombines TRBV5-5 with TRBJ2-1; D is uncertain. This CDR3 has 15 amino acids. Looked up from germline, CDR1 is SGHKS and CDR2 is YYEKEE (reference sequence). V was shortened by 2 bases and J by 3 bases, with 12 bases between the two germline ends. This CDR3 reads CASSLYQTDYNEQFF. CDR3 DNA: TGTGCCAGCAGCTTATACCAGACCGACTACAATGAGCAGTTCTTC.

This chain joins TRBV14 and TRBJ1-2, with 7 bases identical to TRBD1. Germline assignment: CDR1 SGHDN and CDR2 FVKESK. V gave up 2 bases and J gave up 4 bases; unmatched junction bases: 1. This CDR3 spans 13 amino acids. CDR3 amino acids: CASSQRDSYGYTF. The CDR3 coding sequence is TGTGCCAGCAGCCAACGGGACAGCTATGGCTACACCTTC.

CDR3 bases: TGTGCCAGCTCCCCTGGGACAGGGGGAGACTATGGCTACACCTTC. This gives the protein CASSPGTGGDYGYTF. This chain connects TRBV18 to TRBJ1-2; the match to TRBD1 covers 11 bases. This CDR3 is built from 15 residues. J gave up 3 bases and V 6 bases, and 6 bases lay outside the gene matches. CDR1 and CDR2 from the germline V gene are KGHSH and LQKENI.

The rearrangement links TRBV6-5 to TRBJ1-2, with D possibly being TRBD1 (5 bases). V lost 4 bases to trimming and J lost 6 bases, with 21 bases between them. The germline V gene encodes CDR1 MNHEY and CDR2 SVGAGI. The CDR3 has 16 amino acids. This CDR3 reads CASSSPLGRGSDGYTF. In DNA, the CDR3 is TGTGCCAGCAGTTCCCCTCTGGGGCGAGGATCGGATGGCTACACCTTC.

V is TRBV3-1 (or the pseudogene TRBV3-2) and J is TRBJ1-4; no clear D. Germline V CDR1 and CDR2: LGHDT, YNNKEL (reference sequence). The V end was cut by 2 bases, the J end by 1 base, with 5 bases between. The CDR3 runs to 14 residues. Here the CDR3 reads CASSQRGTNEKLFF. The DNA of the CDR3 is TGTGCCAGCAGCCAAAGAGGAACTAATGAAAAACTGTTTTTT.

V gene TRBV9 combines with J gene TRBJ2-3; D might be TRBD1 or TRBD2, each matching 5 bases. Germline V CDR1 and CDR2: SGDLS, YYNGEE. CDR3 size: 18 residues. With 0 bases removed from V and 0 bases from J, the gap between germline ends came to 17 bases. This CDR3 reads CASSVALGGSPSTDTQYF. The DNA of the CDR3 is TGTGCCAGCAGCGTAGCTCTTGGGGGATCTCCTAGCACAGATACGCAGTATTTT. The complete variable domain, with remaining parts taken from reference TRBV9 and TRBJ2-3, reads DSGVTQTPKHLITATGQRVTLRCSPRSGDLSVYWYQQSLDQGLQFLIQYYNGEERAKGNILERFSAQQFPDLHSELNLSSLELGDSALYFCASSVALGGSPSTDTQYFGPGTRLTVL.

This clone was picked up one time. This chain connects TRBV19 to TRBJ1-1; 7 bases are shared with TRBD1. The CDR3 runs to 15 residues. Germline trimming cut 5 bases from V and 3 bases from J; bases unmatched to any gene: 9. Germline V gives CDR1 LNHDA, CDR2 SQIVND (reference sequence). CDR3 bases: TGTGCCAGTAGTTCGGGGAAACAGGGGTACACTGAAGCTTTCTTT. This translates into CASSSGKQGYTEAFF.

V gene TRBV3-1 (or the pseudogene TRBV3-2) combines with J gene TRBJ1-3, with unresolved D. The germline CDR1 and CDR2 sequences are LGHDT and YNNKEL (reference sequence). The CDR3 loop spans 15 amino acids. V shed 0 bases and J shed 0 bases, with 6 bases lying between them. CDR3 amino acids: CASSQDYSSGNTIYF. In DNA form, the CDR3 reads TGTGCCAGCAGCCAAGACTATTCCTCTGGAAACACCATATATTTT.

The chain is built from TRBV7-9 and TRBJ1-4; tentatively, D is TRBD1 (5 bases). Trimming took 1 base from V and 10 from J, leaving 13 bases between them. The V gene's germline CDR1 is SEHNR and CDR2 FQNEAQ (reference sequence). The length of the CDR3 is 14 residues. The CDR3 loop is CASSLVGAGGKLFF. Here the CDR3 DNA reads TGTGCCAGCAGCTTAGTAGGCGCCGGGGGAAAACTGTTTTTT.

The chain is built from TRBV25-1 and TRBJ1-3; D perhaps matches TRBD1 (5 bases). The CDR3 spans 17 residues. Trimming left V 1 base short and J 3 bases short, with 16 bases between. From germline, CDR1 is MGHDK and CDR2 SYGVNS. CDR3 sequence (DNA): TGTGCCAGCAGTGAATGGGGGGAAGGGAGTAGTGGAAACACCATATATTTT. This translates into CASSEWGEGSSGNTIYF.

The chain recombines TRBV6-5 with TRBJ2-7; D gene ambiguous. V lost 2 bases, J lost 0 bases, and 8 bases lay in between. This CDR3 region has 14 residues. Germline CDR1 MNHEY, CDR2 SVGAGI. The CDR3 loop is CASSYRENSYEQYF. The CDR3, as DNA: TGTGCCAGCAGTTACAGGGAAAACTCCTACGAGCAGTACTTC.

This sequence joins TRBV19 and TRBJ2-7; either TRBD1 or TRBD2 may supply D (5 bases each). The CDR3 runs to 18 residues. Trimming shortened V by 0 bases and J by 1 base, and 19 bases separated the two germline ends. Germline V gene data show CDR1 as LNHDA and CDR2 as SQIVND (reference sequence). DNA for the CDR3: TGTGCCAGTAGTATAGATGTGGCATGGGGGACGGCTTCCTACGAGCAGTACTTC. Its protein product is CASSIDVAWGTASYEQYF.

The chain's CDR3 is CASSLYRAAGKSNYGYTF. The CDR3 nucleotides read TGTGCCAGCAGCTTATACAGGGCGGCGGGTAAATCTAACTATGGCTACACCTTC. This chain joins TRBV7-2 and TRBJ1-2; possibly TRBD1 for D (6 bases). With 2 bases removed from V and 0 bases from J, the gap between germline ends came to 19 bases. CDR1 is SGHTA and CDR2 is FQGNSA in the germline V gene. CDR3 size: 18 residues.

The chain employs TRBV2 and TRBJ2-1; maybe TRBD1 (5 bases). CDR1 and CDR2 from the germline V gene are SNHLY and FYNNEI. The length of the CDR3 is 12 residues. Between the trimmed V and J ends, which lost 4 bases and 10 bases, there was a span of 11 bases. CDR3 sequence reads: CASSARAGEQFF. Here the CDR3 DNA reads TGTGCCAGCAGTGCCCGGGCAGGGGAGCAGTTCTTC.

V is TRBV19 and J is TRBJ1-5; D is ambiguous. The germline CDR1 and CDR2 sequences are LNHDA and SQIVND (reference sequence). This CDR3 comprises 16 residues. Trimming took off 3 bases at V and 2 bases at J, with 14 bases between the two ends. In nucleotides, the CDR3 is TGTGCCAGTAGTATGATGAGATTAGCAGGCAATCAGCCCCAGCATTTT. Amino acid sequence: CASSMMRLAGNQPQHF. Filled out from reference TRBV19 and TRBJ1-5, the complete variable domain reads DGGITQSPKYLFRKEGQNVTLSCEQNLNHDAMYWYRQDPGQGLRLIYYSQIVNDFQKGDIAEGYSVSREKKESFPLTVTSAQKNPTAFYLCASSMMRLAGNQPQHFGDGTRLSIL.

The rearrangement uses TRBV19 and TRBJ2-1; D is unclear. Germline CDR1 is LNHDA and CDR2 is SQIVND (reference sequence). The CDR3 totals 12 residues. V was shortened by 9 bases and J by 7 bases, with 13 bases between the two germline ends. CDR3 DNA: TGTGCCAGCACCACCTCGAAGAATGAGCAGTTCTTC. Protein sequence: CASTTSKNEQFF.

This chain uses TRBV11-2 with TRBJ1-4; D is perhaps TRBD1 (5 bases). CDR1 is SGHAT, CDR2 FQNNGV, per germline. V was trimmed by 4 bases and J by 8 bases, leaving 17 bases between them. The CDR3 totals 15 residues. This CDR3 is CASSYDRDGDEKLFF. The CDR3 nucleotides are TGTGCCAGCAGCTACGACCGGGACGGTGACGAAAAACTGTTTTTT. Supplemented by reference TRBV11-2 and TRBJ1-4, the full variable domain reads EAGVAQSPRYKIIEKRQSVAFWCNPISGHATLYWYQQILGQGPKLLIQFQNNGVVDDSQLPKDRFSAERLKGVDSTLKIQPAKLEDSAVYLCASSYDRDGDEKLFFGSGTQLSVL.

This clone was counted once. The CDR3 region is CASSEDRSKPQHF. The CDR3 nucleotides read TGTGCCAGCAGTGAAGACAGGAGTAAGCCCCAGCATTTT. The chain uses TRBV2 and TRBJ1-5; TRBD1 might be the D (5 bases). The CDR3 spans 13 residues. CDR1 and CDR2 (germline): SNHLY, FYNNEI. V was clipped by 1 base and J by 8 bases, with 9 bases between them.

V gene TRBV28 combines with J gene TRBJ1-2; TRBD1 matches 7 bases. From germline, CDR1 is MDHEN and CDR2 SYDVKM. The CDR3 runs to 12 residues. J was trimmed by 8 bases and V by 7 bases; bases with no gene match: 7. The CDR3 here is CASTDREAGYTF. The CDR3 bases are TGTGCCAGCACTGACAGGGAAGCGGGCTACACCTTC.

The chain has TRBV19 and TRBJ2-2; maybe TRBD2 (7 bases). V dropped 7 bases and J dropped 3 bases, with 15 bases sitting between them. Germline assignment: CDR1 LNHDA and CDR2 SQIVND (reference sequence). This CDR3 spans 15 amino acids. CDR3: CASKGGLLDTGELFF. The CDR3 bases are TGTGCCAGTAAGGGGGGACTACTAGACACCGGGGAGCTGTTTTTT. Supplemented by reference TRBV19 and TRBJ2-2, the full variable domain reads DGGITQSPKYLFRKEGQNVTLSCEQNLNHDAMYWYRQDPGQGLRLIYYSQIVNDFQKGDIAEGYSVSREKKESFPLTVTSAQKNPTAFYLCASKGGLLDTGELFFGEGSRLTVL.

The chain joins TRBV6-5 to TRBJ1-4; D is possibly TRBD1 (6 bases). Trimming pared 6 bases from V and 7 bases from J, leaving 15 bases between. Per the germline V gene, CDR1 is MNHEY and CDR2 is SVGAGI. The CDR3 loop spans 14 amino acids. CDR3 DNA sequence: TGTGCCAGCAGACTCGGGGGCGCAGTTGAAAAACTGTTTTTT. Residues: CASRLGGAVEKLFF.